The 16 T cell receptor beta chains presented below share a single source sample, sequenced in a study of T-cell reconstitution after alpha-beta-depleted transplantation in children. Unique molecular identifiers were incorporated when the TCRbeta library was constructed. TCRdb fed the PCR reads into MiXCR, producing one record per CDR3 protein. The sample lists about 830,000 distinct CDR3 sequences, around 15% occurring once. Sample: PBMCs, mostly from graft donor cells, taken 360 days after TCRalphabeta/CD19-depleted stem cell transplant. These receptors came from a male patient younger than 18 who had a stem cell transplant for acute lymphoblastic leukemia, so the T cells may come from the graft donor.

The DNA of the CDR3 is TGTGCCAGCAGCTTTCCACCCACCGGGAGTCAGCAAAACAGAGAGCAGTTCTTC. Amino acids: CASSFPPTGSQQNREQFF. The chain links TRBV5-5 to TRBJ2-1; a possible D gene is TRBD2 (6 bases). CDR1 SGHKS and CDR2 YYEKEE come from the germline V gene (reference sequence). The V end was cut by 2 bases, the J end by 10 bases, with 28 bases between. The CDR3 loop spans 18 amino acids.

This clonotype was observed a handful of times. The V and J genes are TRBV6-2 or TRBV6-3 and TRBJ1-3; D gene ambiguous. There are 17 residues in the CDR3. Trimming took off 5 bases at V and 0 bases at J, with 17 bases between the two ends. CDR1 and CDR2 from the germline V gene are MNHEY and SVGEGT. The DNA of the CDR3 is TGTGCCAGCAGTCACTGGATCGAAAAGGGCTCTGGAAACACCATATATTTT. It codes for CASSHWIEKGSGNTIYF.

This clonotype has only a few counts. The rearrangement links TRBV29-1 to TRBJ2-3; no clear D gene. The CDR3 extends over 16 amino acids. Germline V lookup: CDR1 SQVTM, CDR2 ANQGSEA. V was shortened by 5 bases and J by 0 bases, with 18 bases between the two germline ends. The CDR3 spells CSVMGTPIASTDTQYF. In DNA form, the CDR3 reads TGCAGCGTTATGGGAACCCCGATAGCAAGCACAGATACGCAGTATTTT.

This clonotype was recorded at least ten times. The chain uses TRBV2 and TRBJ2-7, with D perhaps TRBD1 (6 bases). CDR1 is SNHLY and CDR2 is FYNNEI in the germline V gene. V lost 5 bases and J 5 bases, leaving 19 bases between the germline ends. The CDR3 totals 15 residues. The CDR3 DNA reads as TGTGCCAGCAGTTTGCGTAGGGTACAGGGTAACGAGCAGTACTTC. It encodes CASSLRRVQGNEQYF.

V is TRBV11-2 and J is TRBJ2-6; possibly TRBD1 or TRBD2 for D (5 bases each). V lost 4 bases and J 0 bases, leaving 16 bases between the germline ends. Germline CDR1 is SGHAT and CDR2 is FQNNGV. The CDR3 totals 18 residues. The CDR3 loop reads CASSSVGVRSSGANVLTF. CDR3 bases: TGTGCCAGCAGCTCCGTGGGGGTACGAAGCTCTGGGGCCAACGTCCTGACTTTC.

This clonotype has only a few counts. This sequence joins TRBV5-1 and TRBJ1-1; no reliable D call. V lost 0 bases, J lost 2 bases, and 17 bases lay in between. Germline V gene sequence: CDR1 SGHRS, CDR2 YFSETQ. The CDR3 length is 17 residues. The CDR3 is CASSLVDPWASNTEAFF. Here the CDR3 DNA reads TGCGCCAGCAGCTTGGTTGATCCCTGGGCGAGTAACACTGAAGCTTTCTTT.

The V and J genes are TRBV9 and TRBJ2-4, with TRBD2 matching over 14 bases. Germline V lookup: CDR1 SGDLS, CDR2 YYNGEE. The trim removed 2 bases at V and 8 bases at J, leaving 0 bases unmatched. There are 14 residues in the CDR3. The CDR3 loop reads CASSVTSGRDIQYF. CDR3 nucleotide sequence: TGTGCCAGCAGCGTGACTAGCGGGAGGGACATTCAGTACTTC.

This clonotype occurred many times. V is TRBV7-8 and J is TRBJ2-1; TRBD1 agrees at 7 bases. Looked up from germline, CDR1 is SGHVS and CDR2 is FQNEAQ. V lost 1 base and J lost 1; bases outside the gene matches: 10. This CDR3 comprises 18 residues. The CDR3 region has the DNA TGTGCCAGCAGCTTAGGGAACACCGGGACAGCTTCCTACAATGAGCAGTTCTTC. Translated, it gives CASSLGNTGTASYNEQFF.

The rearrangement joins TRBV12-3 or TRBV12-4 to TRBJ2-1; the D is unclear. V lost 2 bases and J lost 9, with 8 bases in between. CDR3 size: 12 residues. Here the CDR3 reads CASSLTAFEQFF. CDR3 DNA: TGTGCCAGCAGTTTAACGGCGTTTGAGCAGTTCTTC.

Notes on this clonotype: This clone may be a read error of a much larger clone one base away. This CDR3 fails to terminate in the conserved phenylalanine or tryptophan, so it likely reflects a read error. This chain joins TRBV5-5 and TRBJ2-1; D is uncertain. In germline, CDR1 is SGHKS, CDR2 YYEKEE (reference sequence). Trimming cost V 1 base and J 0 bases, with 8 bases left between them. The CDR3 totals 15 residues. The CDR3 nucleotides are TGTGCCAGCAGCTTGCGTAGCAGCTCCTACAATGAGCAGTTCTTG. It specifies CASSLRSSSYNEQFL.

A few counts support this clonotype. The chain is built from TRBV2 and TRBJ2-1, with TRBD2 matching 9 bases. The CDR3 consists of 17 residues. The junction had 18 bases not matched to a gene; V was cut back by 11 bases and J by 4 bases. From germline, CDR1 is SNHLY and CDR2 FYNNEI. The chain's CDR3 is CAGGASGTSFGYNEQFF. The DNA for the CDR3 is TGTGCCGGGGGGGCTAGCGGGACCTCATTTGGGTACAATGAGCAGTTCTTC.

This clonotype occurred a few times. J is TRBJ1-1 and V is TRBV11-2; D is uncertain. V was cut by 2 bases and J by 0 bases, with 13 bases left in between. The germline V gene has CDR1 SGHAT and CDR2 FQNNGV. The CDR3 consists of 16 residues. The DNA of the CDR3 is TGTGCCAGCAGCTTATTCGGCTCACTCATGAACACTGAAGCTTTCTTT. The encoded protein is CASSLFGSLMNTEAFF.

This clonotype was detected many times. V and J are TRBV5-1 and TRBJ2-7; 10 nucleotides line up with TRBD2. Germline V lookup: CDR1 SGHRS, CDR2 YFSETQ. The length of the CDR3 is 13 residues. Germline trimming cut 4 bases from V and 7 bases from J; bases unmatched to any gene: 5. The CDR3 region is CASSTGLAVEQYF. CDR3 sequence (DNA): TGCGCCAGCAGCACAGGACTAGCGGTTGAGCAGTACTTC.

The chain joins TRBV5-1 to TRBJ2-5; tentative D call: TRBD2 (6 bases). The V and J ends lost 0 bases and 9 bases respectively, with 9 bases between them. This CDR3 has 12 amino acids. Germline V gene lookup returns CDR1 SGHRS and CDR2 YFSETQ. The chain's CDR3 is CASSLVGEAQYF. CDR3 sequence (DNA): TGCGCCAGCAGCTTGGTCGGGGAGGCCCAGTACTTC.

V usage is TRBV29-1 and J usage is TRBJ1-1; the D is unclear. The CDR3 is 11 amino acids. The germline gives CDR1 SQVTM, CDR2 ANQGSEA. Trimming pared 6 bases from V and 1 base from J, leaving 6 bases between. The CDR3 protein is CSVHTNTEAFF. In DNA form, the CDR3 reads TGCAGCGTCCACACGAACACTGAAGCTTTCTTT.

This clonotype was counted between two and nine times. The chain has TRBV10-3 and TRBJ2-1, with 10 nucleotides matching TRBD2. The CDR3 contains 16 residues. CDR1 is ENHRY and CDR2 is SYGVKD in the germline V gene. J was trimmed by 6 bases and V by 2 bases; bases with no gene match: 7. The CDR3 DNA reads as TGTGCCATCAGTGAGGAAATAGCGGGAGGTCTCAATGAGCAGTTCTTC. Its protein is CAISEEIAGGLNEQFF.